What follows describes a single T cell receptor (beta chain). This entry belongs to a study of blood T cell repertoires in COVID-19. TCRdb's table, derived via immunoSEQ multiplex PCR, lists solely in-frame clones and lacks some. The table shows approximately 200,000 clones, with about 83% occurring only once. Per the germline V gene, CDR1 is MDHEN and CDR2 is SYDVKM. Trimming removed 6 bases at V and 3 bases at J, with 20 bases between. The CDR3 runs to 16 residues. Sample: peripheral blood. The receptor comes from a person aged 70 to 85 with COVID-19, enrolled during active disease. The chain joins TRBV28 to TRBJ1-1; D is perhaps TRBD1 (6 bases). The CDR3 loop reads CASSAGGRGGYTEAFF. CDR3 sequence (DNA): TGTGCCAGCAGCGCCGGCGGCAGGGGCGGGTACACTGAAGCTTTCTTT.